This passage covers 21 T cell receptor beta chains from one sample sequenced in a study of T cell repertoires in cytomegalovirus infection. Each CDR3 protein is one row after TCRdb ran MiXCR on the reads. The repertoire includes hundreds of thousands of distinct CDR3 sequences, approximately 31% of them detected once, and over 13% sits in the top ten. No cognate antigen is known for these TCRs. The material was cultured CD8+ T cells from PBMCs, obtained from culture after CMV antigen stimulation. Receptor source: a human donor in good health (CMV status not recorded). Some clones in this sample may be carry-over from other donors' samples.

The chain carries TRBV9 and TRBJ2-1; 8 positions agree with TRBD2. The CDR3 length is 17 residues. In germline, CDR1 is SGDLS, CDR2 YYNGEE. V trimming: 3 bases; J trimming: 5 bases; junction bases outside the gene matches: 13. Here the CDR3 DNA reads TGTGCCAGCAGCGCTAGTGGGGGGAGCGGGGGCAACAATGAGCAGTTCTTC. As protein: CASSASGGSGGNNEQFF.

The chain joins TRBV27 to TRBJ2-1, with unresolved D. Germline values: CDR1 MNHEY, CDR2 SMNVEV (reference sequence). CDR3 length equals 14 residues. The V end was cut by 2 bases, the J end by 4 bases, with 9 bases between. CDR3 residues: CASSLPDPYNEQFF. The CDR3 nucleotides are TGTGCCAGCAGTTTACCGGACCCGTACAATGAGCAGTTCTTC.

This rearrangement joins TRBV10-3 to TRBJ2-1; D possibly matches TRBD1 or TRBD2 (5 bases each). Trimming pared 11 bases from V and 8 bases from J, leaving 19 bases between. Germline V gene data show CDR1 as ENHRY and CDR2 as SYGVKD. The CDR3 runs 13 residues. CDR3 amino acids: CAVRRGTNDEQFF. In nucleotides, the CDR3 is TGTGCCGTACGGAGAGGGACCAACGATGAGCAGTTCTTC.

This clonotype appeared a few times. The CDR3 sequence: CASSIPNVYSNTGELFF. In DNA form, the CDR3 reads TGTGCCAGTAGTATCCCGAACGTATATTCGAACACCGGGGAGCTGTTTTTT. The chain couples TRBV19 to TRBJ2-2; D unclear. Germline V gene lookup returns CDR1 LNHDA and CDR2 SQIVND (reference sequence). The CDR3 has 17 residues. V lost 3 bases, J lost 0 bases, and 14 bases lay in between.

The sample holds a few counts of this clonotype. This chain connects TRBV12-3 or TRBV12-4 to TRBJ2-7; 9 nucleotides align to TRBD1. CDR3 length equals 13 residues. With 10 bases clipped from V and 2 bases from J, the junction kept 6 bases outside the gene matches. In nucleotides, the CDR3 is TGTGCCACTACGGACAGGGGCCCCTACGAGCAGTACTTC. Translation: CATTDRGPYEQYF.

As for this clonotype: A much larger clone lies a single base off, so this may be a read error. The chain links TRBV7-6 to TRBJ1-4, with a possible D match to TRBD1 (6 bases). This CDR3 has 14 residues. CDR1 is SGHVS and CDR2 is FNYEAQ in the germline V gene. CDR3 amino acids: CASSLGGPNDKLFF. DNA of the CDR3: TGTGCCAGCAGCCTCGGGGGCCCTAATGACAAACTGTTTTTT.

Only a few counts were recorded for this clonotype. V usage is TRBV12-3 or TRBV12-4 and J usage is TRBJ2-1; D remains unclear. Trimming left V 3 bases short and J 7 bases short, with 4 bases between. This CDR3 spans 11 amino acids. As DNA, the CDR3 is TGTGCCAGCAGTTTTAAGAATGAGCAGTTCTTC. It specifies CASSFKNEQFF.

This clonotype was recorded many times. This chain connects TRBV7-8 to TRBJ1-4; D remains ambiguous. The ends were cut back, 1 base at V and 0 bases at J, with 12 bases in the middle. The CDR3 runs 17 residues. Germline V lookup: CDR1 SGHVS, CDR2 FQNEAQ. Written as DNA, the CDR3 is TGTGCCAGCAGCTTAGGTTCATATAGTGCAACTAATGAAAAACTGTTTTTT. Amino acid sequence: CASSLGSYSATNEKLFF.

This clonotype has only a few counts. V is TRBV10-3 and J is TRBJ1-5; 7 bases are shared with TRBD1. The junction had 5 bases not matched to a gene; V was cut back by 1 base and J by 2 bases. There are 16 residues in the CDR3. Germline CDR1 and CDR2: ENHRY and SYGVKD. This CDR3 is CAISELGGGGNQPQHF. As DNA, the CDR3 is TGTGCCATCAGTGAGTTAGGGGGCGGCGGCAATCAGCCCCAGCATTTT.

This chain links TRBV13 with TRBJ1-1, with D maybe TRBD1 (5 bases). Deletions cut 7 bases from V and 0 bases from J, with 15 bases between. From germline, CDR1 is PRHDT and CDR2 FYEKMQ (reference sequence). The CDR3 extends over 15 amino acids. CDR3 region: CASTEGLSVNTEAFF. In DNA, the CDR3 is TGTGCCAGCACCGAGGGGTTGTCGGTGAACACTGAAGCTTTCTTT.

V is TRBV15 and J is TRBJ1-3; D is unresolved. The germline gives CDR1 LNHNV, CDR2 YYDKDF (reference sequence). Trimming took 2 bases from V and 0 from J, leaving 8 bases between them. The CDR3 totals 15 residues. The CDR3 is CATSRLRDSGNTIYF. The CDR3 DNA reads TGTGCCACCAGCAGACTCCGGGACTCTGGAAACACCATATATTTT.

The gene calls are TRBV27 and TRBJ2-3; D is possibly TRBD1 (6 bases). CDR3 size: 14 residues. V was pared by 3 bases and J by 1 base, with 8 bases between. Germline V gene sequence: CDR1 MNHEY, CDR2 SMNVEV (reference sequence). The CDR3 DNA is TGTGCCAGCAGTTTTTACAGGGGCACAGATACGCAGTATTTT. Protein product: CASSFYRGTDTQYF.

J is TRBJ1-2 and V is TRBV7-9, with TRBD1 as a possible D gene (6 bases). The V and J ends lost 0 bases and 1 base respectively, with 15 bases between them. The CDR3 covers 17 residues. The germline V gene has CDR1 SEHNR and CDR2 FQNEAQ (reference sequence). The CDR3 is CASSLAVDSPVNYGYTF. CDR3 nucleotides: TGTGCCAGCAGCTTAGCAGTGGACAGCCCCGTTAACTATGGCTACACCTTC. The whole variable domain, filled in from reference TRBV7-9 and TRBJ1-2, reads DTGVSQNPRHKITKRGQNVTFRCDPISEHNRLYWYRQTLGQGPEFLTYFQNEAQLEKSRLLSDRFSAERPKGSFSTLEIQRTEQGDSAMYLCASSLAVDSPVNYGYTFGSGTRLTVV.

V usage is TRBV7-9 and J usage is TRBJ2-7; 12 bases fit TRBD1. The V segment lost 1 base and the J segment 6 bases; nucleotides outside the gene matches: 4. Per germline, CDR1 SEHNR and CDR2 FQNEAQ (reference sequence). The CDR3 is 15 residues long. In DNA form, the CDR3 reads TGTGCCAGCAGCTTAGATGGGACAGGGGGCCCCGAGCAGTACTTC. It specifies CASSLDGTGGPEQYF.

This clonotype occurred a few times. The chain recombines TRBV5-1 with TRBJ2-3; a possible D gene is TRBD1 (5 bases). This CDR3 spans 15 amino acids. The germline CDR1 and CDR2 sequences are SGHRS and YFSETQ. Deletions cut 0 bases from V and 0 bases from J, with 8 bases between. In DNA, the CDR3 is TGCGCCAGCAGCTTGGTGGACACAAGCACAGATACGCAGTATTTT. It encodes CASSLVDTSTDTQYF.

The chain links TRBV7-8 to TRBJ2-2; TRBD2 is a possible D gene (6 bases). This CDR3 is 19 amino acids long. Per germline, CDR1 SGHVS and CDR2 FQNEAQ. Deletions cut 3 bases from V and 6 bases from J, with 26 bases between. In nucleotides, the CDR3 is TGTGCCAGCAGCTTCCGCCCGAACCTAGCCGGGGGAAGTGCCGGGGAGCTGTTTTTT. Translation gives CASSFRPNLAGGSAGELFF.

This clonotype showed up just a few times. This rearrangement joins TRBV6-6 to TRBJ2-2, with D maybe TRBD1 (6 bases). This CDR3 is built from 16 residues. V was pared by 1 base and J by 1 base, with 10 bases between. Looked up from germline, CDR1 is MNHNY and CDR2 is SVGAGI (reference sequence). The CDR3 here is CASSYYQGRNTGELFF. The CDR3 bases are TGTGCCAGCAGTTACTATCAGGGGAGGAACACCGGGGAGCTGTTTTTT.

In this sample, this clonotype turned up many times. This chain links TRBV7-2 with TRBJ2-4; perhaps TRBD2 as D (7 bases). V lost 5 bases, J lost 5 bases, and 19 bases lay in between. Germline V gene data show CDR1 as SGHTA and CDR2 as FQGNSA. The CDR3 spans 16 residues. CDR3 amino acids: CASSPWGGGLENIQYF. In DNA, the CDR3 is TGTGCCAGCAGCCCTTGGGGGGGGGGGCTGGAAAACATTCAGTACTTC.

This clonotype occurred many times. V gene TRBV7-6 combines with J gene TRBJ2-1; D gene uncertain. This CDR3 region has 18 residues. The V end lost 4 bases, the J end lost 2 bases, and 21 bases lay between the germline ends. In germline, CDR1 is SGHVS, CDR2 FNYEAQ. The CDR3 bases are TGTGCCAGCAGCTCCGTTGACGTTTCCGCTAGGGCCTACAATGAGCAGTTCTTC. Its translation: CASSSVDVSARAYNEQFF.

The V gene is TRBV25-1, the J gene TRBJ2-3; D is undetermined. V was clipped by 2 bases and J by 2 bases, with 8 bases between them. This CDR3 is 14 amino acids long. Per the germline V gene, CDR1 is MGHDK and CDR2 is SYGVNS. The CDR3 reads CASSERRPTDTQYF. In DNA form, the CDR3 reads TGTGCCAGCAGTGAACGTAGACCCACAGATACGCAGTATTTT.

This clonotype was found a few times. CDR3 protein: CASSPPTDTQETQYF. Here the CDR3 DNA reads TGTGCCAGCAGCCCCCCCACGGACACCCAAGAGACCCAGTACTTC. The rearrangement uses TRBV13 and TRBJ2-5; possible D gene TRBD1, 5 bases. The CDR3 is 15 residues long. The V end was cut by 5 bases, the J end by 1 base, with 14 bases between. Looked up from germline, CDR1 is PRHDT and CDR2 is FYEKMQ (reference sequence).